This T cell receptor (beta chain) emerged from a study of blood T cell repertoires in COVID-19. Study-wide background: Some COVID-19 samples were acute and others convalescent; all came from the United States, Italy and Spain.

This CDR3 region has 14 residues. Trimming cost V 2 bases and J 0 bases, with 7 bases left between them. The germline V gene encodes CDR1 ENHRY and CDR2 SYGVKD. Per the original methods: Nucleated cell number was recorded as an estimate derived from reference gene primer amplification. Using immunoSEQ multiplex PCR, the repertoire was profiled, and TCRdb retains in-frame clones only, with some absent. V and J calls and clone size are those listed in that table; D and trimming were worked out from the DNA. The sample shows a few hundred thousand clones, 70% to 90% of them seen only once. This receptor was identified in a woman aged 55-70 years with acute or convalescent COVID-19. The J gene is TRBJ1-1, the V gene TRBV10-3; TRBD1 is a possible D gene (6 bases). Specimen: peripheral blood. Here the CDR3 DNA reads TGTGCCATCAGTGAGACAGGGCTGAACACTGAAGCTTTCTTT. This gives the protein CAISETGLNTEAFF.